This T cell receptor beta chain was captured by sequencing in a study of shared clonotypes between healthy human individuals. Across the study: Serving as donors were two women and three men, whose ages spanned 18 to 49. Broader study findings: Non-shared clonotypes were found to have lower generation probabilities than the clonotypes that were shared by all four of the sorted-subset donors.

The ends were cut back, 1 base at V and 5 bases at J, with 12 bases in the middle. Germline CDR1 and CDR2: MNHNS and SASEGT. There are 14 residues in the CDR3. A word on this clone: Antigen: not known.

Some 32,000 T cell genomes, or approximately 190 ng DNA, went into the sorted-subset replicate PCRs. Profiled with immunoSEQ multiplex PCR; TCRdb holds only in-frame clones, not every one. The data contain roughly 700,000 clones, 90% of them singletons. Each CD8 memory set brought CD45RO+ cells together with CCR7-negative CD45RA+ TemRA cells. The sequencing input was memory CD8+ T cells from PBMCs. The subset denotes: CD45RO+ cells pooled with CCR7-negative TemRA cells. The clonotype comes from a man younger than 30 in good health. Some clones in this sample may be carry-over from other donors' samples. J is TRBJ2-7 and V is TRBV6-1; TRBD1 might be the D (5 bases). CDR3 protein: CASSEGGELNEQYF. The CDR3 DNA sequence: TGTGCCAGCAGTGAAGGGGGCGAGTTGAACGAGCAGTACTTC.